Below, 17 T cell receptor beta chains from the same sample are listed, as sequenced in a study of cytomegalovirus exposure and HLA in healthy donors. Method: immunoSEQ multiplex PCR; TCRdb's copy keeps in-frame clones and lacks some. The sample yields about 120,000 clones, 89% seen once. Sequenced input: PBMCs. The receptor set was obtained from a woman aged 18-29 years in good health and CMV-seronegative.

This rearrangement joins TRBV27 to TRBJ2-1, with 8 positions matching TRBD1. Germline trimming cut 6 bases from V and 9 bases from J; bases unmatched to any gene: 31. The germline gives CDR1 MNHEY, CDR2 SMNVEV (reference sequence). This CDR3 spans 21 amino acids. CDR3 sequence: CASRTSTRGRHIQPTKSEQFF. CDR3 in DNA: TGTGCCAGCAGGACCTCTACCAGGGGGCGGCACATCCAACCAACTAAGAGTGAGCAGTTCTTC.

The chain links TRBV11-2 to TRBJ1-3, with 7 bases aligning to TRBD1. This CDR3 region has 14 residues. The germline CDR1 and CDR2 sequences are SGHAT and FQNNGV. The J segment lost 2 bases and the V segment lost 6 bases, leaving 4 bases of the junction unmatched. The DNA for the CDR3 is TGTGCCAGCAGGGACGACAGGGCTGGAAACACCATATATTTT. Protein: CASRDDRAGNTIYF.

This clone was counted a single time. The genes are TRBV2 and TRBJ2-5, with a possible D match to TRBD1 (5 bases). The CDR3 is made up of 15 amino acids. From germline, CDR1 is SNHLY and CDR2 FYNNEI. Trimming cost V 2 bases and J 5 bases, with 15 bases left between them. The CDR3 region has the DNA TGTGCCAGCAGTGAACATGGGCAGGGCATTGAGACCCAGTACTTC. This sequence encodes CASSEHGQGIETQYF.

The rearrangement uses TRBV19 and TRBJ2-2; no clear D. Germline V gene data show CDR1 as LNHDA and CDR2 as SQIVND (reference sequence). The CDR3 covers 14 residues. Trimming removed 5 bases from V and 2 bases from J, with 9 bases in between. CDR3 residues: CASSPPGNTGELFF. As DNA, the CDR3 is TGTGCCAGTAGTCCGCCAGGAAACACCGGGGAGCTGTTTTTT.

This clone was counted once. V is TRBV29-1 and J is TRBJ2-1; 8 bases map to TRBD2. CDR1 and CDR2 from the germline V gene are SQVTM and ANQGSEA. This CDR3 has 16 residues. V trimming: 7 bases; J trimming: 0 bases; junction bases outside the gene matches: 11. The CDR3 DNA sequence: TGCAGCGGTGGGGCGGGAGGCCCCTTCTCCTACAATGAGCAGTTCTTC. It specifies CSGGAGGPFSYNEQFF.

V and J are TRBV6-1 and TRBJ1-5; D unclear. Germline CDR1 MNHNS, CDR2 SASEGT. V lost 4 bases and J 2 bases, leaving 6 bases between the germline ends. The CDR3 sequence is 13 residues long. CDR3 sequence reads: CASSAGGNQPQHF. CDR3 DNA: TGTGCCAGCAGTGCCGGGGGCAATCAGCCCCAGCATTTT.

V gene TRBV5-5 combines with J gene TRBJ2-3; TRBD2 matches 13 bases. V was pared by 4 bases and J by 1 base, with 6 bases of the junction left unmatched. The CDR3 extends over 17 amino acids. From germline, CDR1 is SGHKS and CDR2 YYEKEE (reference sequence). The chain's CDR3 is CASSGTSGEHRTDTQYF. Written as DNA, the CDR3 is TGTGCCAGCAGCGGGACTAGCGGGGAACACCGCACAGATACGCAGTATTTT.

This rearrangement joins TRBV27 to TRBJ1-2, with 8 bases identical to TRBD1. The CDR3 is made up of 13 amino acids. CDR1 is MNHEY and CDR2 is SMNVEV in the germline V gene (reference sequence). V shed 5 bases, J shed 4 bases, and the junction held 3 bases outside the gene matches. The CDR3 nucleotides read TGTGCCAGCAGTGCAGGGGGCTTCTATGGCTACACCTTC. It is translated as CASSAGGFYGYTF.

The gene calls are TRBV30 and TRBJ1-4, with TRBD1 matching over 7 bases. The V segment lost 8 bases and the J segment 2 bases; nucleotides outside the gene matches: 8. Germline CDR1 reads GTSNPN; CDR2 reads SVGIG (reference sequence). The CDR3 is 14 residues long. The CDR3 DNA reads as TGTGCCCATAGGACAGGTTCCACTAATGAAAAACTGTTTTTT. It encodes CAHRTGSTNEKLFF.

V and J are TRBV28 and TRBJ2-1; 9 nucleotides match TRBD1. Losses at the gene ends were 4 bases for V and 6 bases for J; bases not matched to a gene: 10. Germline-derived CDR1 and CDR2 are MDHEN and SYDVKM. CDR3 length equals 16 residues. CDR3 in amino acids: CASSSTLGTGTNEQFF. Written as DNA, the CDR3 is TGTGCCAGCAGTTCAACCCTCGGGACAGGGACCAATGAGCAGTTCTTC.

This clone was seen only once. The chain uses TRBV27 and TRBJ2-1; the match to TRBD2 covers 16 bases. The germline CDR1 and CDR2 sequences are MNHEY and SMNVEV (reference sequence). V dropped 5 bases and J dropped 5; count of bases not matched to a gene: 6. This CDR3 spans 17 amino acids. CDR3 bases: TGTGCCAGCAGTCCCGGGACTAGCGGGAGGGATAACAATGAGCAGTTCTTC. Protein: CASSPGTSGRDNNEQFF.

This rearrangement joins TRBV7-9 to TRBJ2-1, with 13 bases lining up with TRBD2. Per the germline V gene, CDR1 is SEHNR and CDR2 is FQNEAQ (reference sequence). V lost 4 bases to trimming and J lost 4 bases; unmatched junction nucleotides: 1. CDR3 length: 15 amino acids. Written as DNA, the CDR3 is TGTGCCAGCAGCTCGGGACTAGCGGGATACAATGAGCAGTTCTTC. This sequence encodes CASSSGLAGYNEQFF.

This clone appeared a few times. The chain links TRBV7-9 to TRBJ1-2; TRBD1 aligns across 8 bases. The CDR3 covers 15 residues. CDR1 SEHNR and CDR2 FQNEAQ come from the germline V gene (reference sequence). V dropped 5 bases and J dropped 2; count of bases not matched to a gene: 7. CDR3: CASSTTDRVNYGYTF. The CDR3 coding sequence is TGTGCCAGCAGCACAACGGACAGGGTCAACTATGGCTACACCTTC.

This sequence joins TRBV27 and TRBJ2-1; 14 bases are shared with TRBD2. The germline V gene encodes CDR1 MNHEY and CDR2 SMNVEV (reference sequence). The trim removed 6 bases at V and 5 bases at J, leaving 3 bases unmatched. This CDR3 has 15 amino acids. The CDR3 reads CASSGLAGGDNEQFF. CDR3 bases: TGTGCCAGCAGCGGACTAGCGGGGGGTGACAATGAGCAGTTCTTC.

CDR3 loop: CASSRGQGVNEQYF. The DNA of the CDR3 is TGTGCCAGCAGCCGAGGACAGGGGGTCAACGAGCAGTACTTC. This rearrangement joins TRBV11-2 to TRBJ2-7; 10 positions agree with TRBD1. V dropped 5 bases and J dropped 5; count of bases not matched to a gene: 6. The CDR3 sequence is 14 residues long. Germline V gives CDR1 SGHAT, CDR2 FQNNGV. Together with reference TRBV11-2 and TRBJ2-7, the CDR3 gives the full variable domain: EAGVAQSPRYKIIEKRQSVAFWCNPISGHATLYWYQQILGQGPKLLIQFQNNGVVDDSQLPKDRFSAERLKGVDSTLKIQPAKLEDSAVYLCASSRGQGVNEQYFGPGTRLTVT.

The chain recombines TRBV6-5 with TRBJ1-2, with D hard to call. V was cut by 4 bases and J by 7 bases, with 13 bases left in between. The germline gives CDR1 MNHEY, CDR2 SVGAGI. The CDR3 extends over 13 amino acids. The CDR3 sequence is CASSSREFGGYTF. The CDR3, as DNA: TGTGCCAGCAGTTCTAGGGAGTTCGGTGGCTACACCTTC.

J is TRBJ1-1 and V is TRBV2; D call uncertain. V dropped 5 bases and J dropped 3 bases, with 10 bases sitting between them. Per germline, CDR1 SNHLY and CDR2 FYNNEI. The CDR3 spans 13 residues. DNA for the CDR3: TGTGCCAGCAGTTTCTCCCTGTACACTGAAGCTTTCTTT. It encodes CASSFSLYTEAFF.